This T cell receptor (beta chain) is from a study of blood T cell repertoires in COVID-19. Study-level background: Spain, Italy and the United States supplied samples that represented acute and convalescent COVID-19.

The germline gives CDR1 MDHEN, CDR2 SYDVKM. This CDR3 spans 15 amino acids. Germline trimming cut 5 bases from V and 8 bases from J; bases unmatched to any gene: 12. Libraries were prepared by immunoSEQ multiplex PCR; TCRdb keeps only in-frame clonotypes and omits some of them. The data contain about 100,000 clones, about 87% of them singletons. Source material: peripheral blood. This TCR was recovered from a man older than 75 with acute or convalescent COVID-19. The rearrangement joins TRBV28 to TRBJ1-2, with 9 bases aligning to TRBD1. The DNA for the CDR3 is TGTGCCAGCAGTCTACAGGGGGCCGTCTCCGGGGGCTACACCTTC. This gives the protein CASSLQGAVSGGYTF.